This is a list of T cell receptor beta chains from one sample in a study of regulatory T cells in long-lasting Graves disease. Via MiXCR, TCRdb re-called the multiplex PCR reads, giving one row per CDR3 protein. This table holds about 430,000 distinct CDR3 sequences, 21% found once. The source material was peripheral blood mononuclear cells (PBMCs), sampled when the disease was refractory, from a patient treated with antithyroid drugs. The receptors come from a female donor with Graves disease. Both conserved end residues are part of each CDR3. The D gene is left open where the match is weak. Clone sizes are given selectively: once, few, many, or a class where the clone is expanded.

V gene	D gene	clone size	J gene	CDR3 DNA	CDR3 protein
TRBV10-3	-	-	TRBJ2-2	TGTGCCATCAGTGGGGGGGAAGTCGGGGAGCTGTTTTTT	CAISGGEVGELFF
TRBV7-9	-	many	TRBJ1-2	TGTGCCAGCAGCCCCCGGGACGGCTTCTATGGCTACACCTTC	CASSPRDGFYGYTF
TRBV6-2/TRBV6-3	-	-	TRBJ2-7	TGTGCCAGCAGTTACTCGATTCAGTCCACTGGCTACGAGCAGTACTTC	CASSYSIQSTGYEQYF
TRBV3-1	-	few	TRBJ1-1	TGTGCCAGCAGCCCGAAACAGGTTCCGAACACTGAAGCTTTCTTT	CASSPKQVPNTEAFF
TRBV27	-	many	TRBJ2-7	TGTGCCAGCAGTTTATATGACGCCTCCTACGAGCAGTACTTC	CASSLYDASYEQYF
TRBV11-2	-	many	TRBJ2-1	TGTGCCAGCAGAGCAACCAGAACTAGCTCCTACAATGAGCAGTTCTTC	CASRATRTSSYNEQFF
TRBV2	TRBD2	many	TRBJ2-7	TGTGCCAGCAGTCAACTAGCGGGCCTTTCCTACGAGCAGTACTTC	CASSQLAGLSYEQYF
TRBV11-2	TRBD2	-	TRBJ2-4	TGTGCCAGCAGCTCGACTAGCGGGATCGTCGGCATTCAGTACTTC	CASSSTSGIVGIQYF
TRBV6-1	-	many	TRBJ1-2	TGTGCCAGCAGTGCTGAGTGGAGCAATAACTATGGCTACACCTTC	CASSAEWSNNYGYTF
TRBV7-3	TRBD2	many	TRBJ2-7	TGTGCCAGCAGCTTTGATCCGGCTAGCGGGATTCACGAGCAGTACTTC	CASSFDPASGIHEQYF
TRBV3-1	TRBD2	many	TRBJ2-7	TGTGCCAGCAGCGTGACTAGCGGGACCGAGCAGTACTTC	CASSVTSGTEQYF
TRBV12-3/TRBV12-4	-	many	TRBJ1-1	TGTGCCAGCAGACAGGGACTTAGGAACACTGAAGCTTTCTTT	CASRQGLRNTEAFF
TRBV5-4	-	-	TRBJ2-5	TGTGCCAGCAGCCCGACACGATCGGGAGAGACCCAGTACTTC	CASSPTRSGETQYF
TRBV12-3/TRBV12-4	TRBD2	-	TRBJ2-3	TGTGCCAGCAGTTTTACTCCGGGACTAGCGGGAGAAGATACGCAGTATTTT	CASSFTPGLAGEDTQYF
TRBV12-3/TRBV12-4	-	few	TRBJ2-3	TGTGCCAGCAGCCCCCCCAGAAGGTACACAGATACGCAGTATTTT	CASSPPRRYTDTQYF
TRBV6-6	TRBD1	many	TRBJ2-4	TGTGCCAGCAGTTACTCGATTAAGGACAGGGCCCACTTC	CASSYSIKDRAHF
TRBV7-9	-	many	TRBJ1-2	TGTGCCAGCAGCTTTGGCGCCAGGGATGGCTACACCTTC	CASSFGARDGYTF
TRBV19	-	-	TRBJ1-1	TGTGCCAGTAGTGTTACAGGGTGGGCGCCTGAAGCTTTCTTT	CASSVTGWAPEAFF
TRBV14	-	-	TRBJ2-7	TGTGCCAGCAGTCAATTTCTCTCCGAGCAGTACTTC	CASSQFLSEQYF
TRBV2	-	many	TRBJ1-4	TGTGCCAGCAGTGTCGGAAAACTGTTTTTT	CASSVGKLFF
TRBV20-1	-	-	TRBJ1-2	TGCAGTGCTAGAAGAACAGGGAGCGACTATGGCTACACCTTC	CSARRTGSDYGYTF
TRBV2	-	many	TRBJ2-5	TGTGCCAGCAGTGTCCCCGAGACCCAGTACTTC	CASSVPETQYF
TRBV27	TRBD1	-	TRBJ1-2	TGTGCCAGTCATTCCGGGACAGGAAGTATATATGGCTACACCTTC	CASHSGTGSIYGYTF
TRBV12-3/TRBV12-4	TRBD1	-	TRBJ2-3	TGTGCCAGCAGTAACCCGGACAGGGCGACAGATACGCAGTATTTT	CASSNPDRATDTQYF
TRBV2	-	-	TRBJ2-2	TGTGCCAGCCCGCCGAGACCTCACACCGGGGAGCTGTTTTTT	CASPPRPHTGELFF
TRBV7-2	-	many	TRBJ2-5	TGTGCCAGCAGCTTAGCATTTAGGACCAAGGGACGGGAGACCCAGTACTTC	CASSLAFRTKGRETQYF
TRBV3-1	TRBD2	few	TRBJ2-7	TGTGCCAGCAGCCAAAGACTAGCGGATCAATACGAGCAGTACTTC	CASSQRLADQYEQYF
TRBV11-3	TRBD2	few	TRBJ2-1	TGTGCCAGCAGCTTAGGGATCACTCGGGGGCTAGCGGGAGAAGTGTTCTTC	CASSLGITRGLAGEVFF